A selection of T cell receptor beta chains follows, all from one sample in a study of T-cell reconstitution after alpha-beta-depleted transplantation in children. TCRdb re-called the PCR reads with MiXCR, one entry per CDR3 protein. The sample holds some 840,000 distinct CDR3 sequences, 16% seen once. The material was PBMCs, mostly from graft donor cells, obtained 360 days after TCRalphabeta/CD19-depleted stem cell transplant. All receptors come from a male patient younger than 18 who had a stem cell transplant for acute lymphoblastic leukemia, so the T cells may come from the graft donor. Both conserved end residues are part of each CDR3. A D gene is named only where the DNA matches it firmly. The size field is filled for only some rows; it gives once, few, many or a size class.

j_gene: TRBJ2-7; v_gene: TRBV20-1; abundance: many; d_gene: TRBD1; CDR3aa: CGTGPTYEQYF; CDR3nt: TGCGGGACAGGGCCGACCTACGAGCAGTACTTC
j_gene: TRBJ1-1; v_gene: TRBV5-1; abundance: many; d_gene: TRBD1; CDR3aa: CASSLERGPTEAFF; CDR3nt: TGCGCCAGCAGCTTGGAAAGGGGGCCCACTGAAGCTTTCTTT
j_gene: TRBJ1-5; v_gene: TRBV10-2; abundance: -; d_gene: TRBD1; CDR3aa: CASTTDRRNPQHF; CDR3nt: TGCGCCAGCACTACGGACAGGAGAAATCCCCAGCATTTT
j_gene: TRBJ1-1; v_gene: TRBV12-3/TRBV12-4; abundance: -; d_gene: -; CDR3aa: CASTQGAGPTAFF; CDR3nt: TGTGCCAGCACCCAAGGGGCCGGTCCGACAGCTTTCTTT
j_gene: TRBJ2-2; v_gene: TRBV5-1; abundance: many; d_gene: -; CDR3aa: CASSVGAGELFF; CDR3nt: TGCGCCAGCAGCGTCGGCGCCGGGGAGCTGTTTTTT
j_gene: TRBJ2-2; v_gene: TRBV11-2; abundance: -; d_gene: TRBD2; CDR3aa: CASSPGLAGGGDTGELFF; CDR3nt: TGTGCCAGCAGCCCGGGACTAGCGGGAGGCGGGGACACCGGGGAGCTGTTTTTT
j_gene: TRBJ2-7; v_gene: TRBV27; abundance: few; d_gene: -; CDR3aa: CASSLFPLGYEQYF; CDR3nt: TGTGCCAGCAGTTTATTTCCCCTCGGCTACGAGCAGTACTTC
j_gene: TRBJ2-1; v_gene: TRBV5-1; abundance: many; d_gene: -; CDR3aa: CASSLTGQIWDEQFF; CDR3nt: TGCGCCAGCAGCTTGACAGGTCAGATCTGGGATGAGCAGTTCTTC
j_gene: TRBJ1-1; v_gene: TRBV5-5; abundance: few; d_gene: TRBD1; CDR3aa: CASSPPGQGTLNTEAFF; CDR3nt: TGTGCCAGCAGCCCCCCCGGACAGGGGACATTGAACACTGAAGCTTTCTTT
j_gene: TRBJ2-3; v_gene: TRBV5-1; abundance: -; d_gene: -; CDR3aa: CASSLEGHGADTQYF; CDR3nt: TGCGCCAGCAGCTTGGAAGGGCATGGTGCAGATACGCAGTATTTT
j_gene: TRBJ2-3; v_gene: TRBV30; abundance: -; d_gene: TRBD2; CDR3aa: CAWAPGLAASTDTQYF; CDR3nt: TGTGCCTGGGCCCCGGGACTAGCAGCTAGCACAGATACGCAGTATTTT
j_gene: TRBJ2-1; v_gene: TRBV7-3; abundance: -; d_gene: TRBD2; CDR3aa: CASSLLAGARENEQFF; CDR3nt: TGTGCCAGCAGCTTATTGGCGGGAGCGAGGGAAAATGAGCAGTTCTTC
j_gene: TRBJ2-2; v_gene: TRBV6-1; abundance: few; d_gene: TRBD2; CDR3aa: CASRSGLAYTGELFF; CDR3nt: TGTGCCAGCAGGTCGGGACTAGCCTACACCGGGGAGCTGTTTTTT
j_gene: TRBJ1-1; v_gene: TRBV5-6; abundance: -; d_gene: -; CDR3aa: CASSLMAGEVTEAFF; CDR3nt: TGTGCCAGCAGCTTGATGGCAGGGGAGGTCACTGAAGCTTTCTTT
j_gene: TRBJ2-1; v_gene: TRBV20-1; abundance: many; d_gene: TRBD2; CDR3aa: CSARAASGRAEQFF; CDR3nt: TGCAGTGCTAGAGCGGCTAGCGGGAGAGCTGAGCAGTTCTTC
j_gene: TRBJ1-1; v_gene: TRBV5-1; abundance: -; d_gene: -; CDR3aa: CASSLEVANTEAFF; CDR3nt: TGCGCCAGCAGCTTGGAAGTTGCGAACACTGAAGCTTTCTTT
j_gene: TRBJ2-6; v_gene: TRBV12-3/TRBV12-4; abundance: many; d_gene: -; CDR3aa: CASSPGPDSGANVLTF; CDR3nt: TGTGCCAGCAGTCCCGGCCCCGACTCTGGGGCCAACGTCCTGACTTTC
j_gene: TRBJ2-3; v_gene: TRBV7-7; abundance: few; d_gene: -; CDR3aa: CASSLGGVPTDTQYF; CDR3nt: TGTGCCAGCAGCTTAGGAGGGGTACCCACAGATACGCAGTATTTT
j_gene: TRBJ1-6; v_gene: TRBV7-2; abundance: -; d_gene: -; CDR3aa: CASSLTTGWSSPLHF; CDR3nt: TGTGCCAGCAGCTTAACTACAGGGTGGAGTTCACCCCTCCACTTT
j_gene: TRBJ2-7; v_gene: TRBV4-2; abundance: many; d_gene: TRBD1; CDR3aa: CASSQGRQGLGEQYF; CDR3nt: TGTGCCAGCAGCCAAGGCCGACAGGGGCTTGGCGAGCAGTACTTC
j_gene: TRBJ2-7; v_gene: TRBV3-1; abundance: -; d_gene: -; CDR3aa: CASSDGLRSSYEQYF; CDR3nt: TGTGCCAGCTCCGATGGACTGAGGAGCTCCTACGAGCAGTACTTC
j_gene: TRBJ2-2; v_gene: TRBV12-3/TRBV12-4; abundance: many; d_gene: TRBD2; CDR3aa: CASSLSASGNTGELFF; CDR3nt: TGTGCCAGCAGTTTGTCGGCTAGCGGGAACACCGGGGAGCTGTTTTTT
j_gene: TRBJ2-1; v_gene: TRBV5-1; abundance: few; d_gene: TRBD1; CDR3aa: CASSSDRDRVTLWGQGYEQFF; CDR3nt: TGCGCCAGCAGCTCCGACAGGGATCGGGTAACATTGTGGGGACAGGGATATGAGCAGTTCTTC
j_gene: TRBJ2-1; v_gene: TRBV6-2/TRBV6-3; abundance: few; d_gene: -; CDR3aa: CASSEIGHRFNEQFF; CDR3nt: TGTGCCAGCAGTGAGATTGGCCATCGGTTCAATGAGCAGTTCTTC
j_gene: TRBJ2-1; v_gene: TRBV12-3/TRBV12-4; abundance: -; d_gene: -; CDR3aa: CASSLSPLRREGQFF; CDR3nt: TGTGCCAGCAGTTTGTCCCCCCTTCGGCGGGAAGGGCAGTTCTTC
j_gene: TRBJ1-2; v_gene: TRBV5-1; abundance: few; d_gene: -; CDR3aa: CASSLQGTDGYTF; CDR3nt: TGCGCCAGCAGCTTGCAAGGGACTGATGGCTACACCTTC